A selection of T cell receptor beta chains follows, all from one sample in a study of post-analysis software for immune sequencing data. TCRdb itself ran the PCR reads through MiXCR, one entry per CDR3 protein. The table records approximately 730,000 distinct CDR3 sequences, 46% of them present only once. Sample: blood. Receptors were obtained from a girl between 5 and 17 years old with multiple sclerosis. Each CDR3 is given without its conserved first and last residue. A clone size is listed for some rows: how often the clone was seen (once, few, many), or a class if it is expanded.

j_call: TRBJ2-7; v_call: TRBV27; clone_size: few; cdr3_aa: ASSAGHLYEQY
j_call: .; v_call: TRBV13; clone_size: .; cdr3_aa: ASSLTKSYEQY
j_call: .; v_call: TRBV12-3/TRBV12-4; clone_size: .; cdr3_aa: ASSLVGQGNGEQY
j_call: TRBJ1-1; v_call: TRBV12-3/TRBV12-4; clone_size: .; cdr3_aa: ASTRTRGNTEAF
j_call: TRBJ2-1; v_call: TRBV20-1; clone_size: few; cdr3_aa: SALFPVEQF
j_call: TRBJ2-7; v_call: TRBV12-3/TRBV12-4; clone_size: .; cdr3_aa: ASRLGGISGEQY
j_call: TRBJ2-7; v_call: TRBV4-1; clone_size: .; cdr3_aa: ASSQVDTGGRDEQY
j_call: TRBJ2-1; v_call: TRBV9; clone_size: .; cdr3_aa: ASSGGVGYNEQF
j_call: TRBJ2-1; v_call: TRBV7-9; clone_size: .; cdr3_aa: ASSKSSLNEQF
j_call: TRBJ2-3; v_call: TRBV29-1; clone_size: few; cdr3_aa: SVGYGTSISSTDTQY
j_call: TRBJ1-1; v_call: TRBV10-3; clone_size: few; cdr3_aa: AISETGGPTEAF
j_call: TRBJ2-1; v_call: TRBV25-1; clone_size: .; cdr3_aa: ASSEYGSGLARDEQF
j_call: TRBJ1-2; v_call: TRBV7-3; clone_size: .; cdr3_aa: ASSLGPENYGYT
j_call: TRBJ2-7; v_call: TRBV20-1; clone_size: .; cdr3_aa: SARDGGAYEQY
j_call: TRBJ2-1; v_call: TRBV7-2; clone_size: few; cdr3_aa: ASSRTYYNEQF
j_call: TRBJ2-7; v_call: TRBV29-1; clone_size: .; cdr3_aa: SVKPGRRHYEQY
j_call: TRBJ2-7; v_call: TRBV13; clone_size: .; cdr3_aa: ASSTYRDSHEQY
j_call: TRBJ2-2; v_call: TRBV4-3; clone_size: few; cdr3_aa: ASSPVGRELF
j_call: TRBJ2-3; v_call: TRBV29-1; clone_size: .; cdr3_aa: SVAPQFGTGSTDTQY
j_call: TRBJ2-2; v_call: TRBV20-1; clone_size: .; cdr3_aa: SARRTGSGELF
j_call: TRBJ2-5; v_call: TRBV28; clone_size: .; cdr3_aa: ASSPRDRVLQETQY
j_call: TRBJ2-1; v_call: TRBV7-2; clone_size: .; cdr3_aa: ASSLMASAHNEQF
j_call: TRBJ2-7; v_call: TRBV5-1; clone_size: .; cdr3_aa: AGQVDQY
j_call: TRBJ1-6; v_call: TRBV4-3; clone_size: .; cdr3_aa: ASSQGAAFRYNSPLH
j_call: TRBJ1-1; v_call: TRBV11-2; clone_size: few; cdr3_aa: ASSLTRGNTEAF
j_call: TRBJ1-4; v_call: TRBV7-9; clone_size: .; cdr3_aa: ASSSRQADEKLF
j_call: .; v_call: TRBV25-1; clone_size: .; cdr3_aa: ASSEPGTGRETQY
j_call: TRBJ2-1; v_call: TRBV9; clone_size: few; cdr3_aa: ASSASGRYNEQF
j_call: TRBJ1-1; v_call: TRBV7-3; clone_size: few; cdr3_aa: ASSLPHAFPGRPYTEAF
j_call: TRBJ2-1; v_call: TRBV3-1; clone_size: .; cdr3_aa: ASGQGAGTSGSNEQF
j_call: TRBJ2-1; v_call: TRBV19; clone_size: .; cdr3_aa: ASSSLEYDDEQF
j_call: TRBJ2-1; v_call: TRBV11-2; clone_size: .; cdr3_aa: ASRKAGVNEQF
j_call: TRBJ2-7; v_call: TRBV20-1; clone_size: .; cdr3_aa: SAPPPLGPSNEQY
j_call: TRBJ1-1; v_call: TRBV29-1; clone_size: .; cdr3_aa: SALQGGSEAF
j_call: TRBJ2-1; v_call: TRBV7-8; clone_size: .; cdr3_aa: ASSLARRDIKTSSYNEQF
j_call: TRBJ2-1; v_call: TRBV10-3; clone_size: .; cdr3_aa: AISRGLAGGLYNEQF
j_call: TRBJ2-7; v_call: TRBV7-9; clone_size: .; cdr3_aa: ASSPLDSGRAGEQY
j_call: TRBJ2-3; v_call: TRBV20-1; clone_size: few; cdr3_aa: SVLREEVDTQY
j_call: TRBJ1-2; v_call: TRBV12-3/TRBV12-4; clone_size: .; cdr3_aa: ASSDPDGGNYGYT
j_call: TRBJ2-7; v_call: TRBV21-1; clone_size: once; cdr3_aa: ASSKAKRSQVAYEQY
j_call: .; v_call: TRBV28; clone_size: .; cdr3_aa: ASSLGSGKWQETQY
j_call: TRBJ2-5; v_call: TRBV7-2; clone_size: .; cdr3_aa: ASSLGGGAETQY
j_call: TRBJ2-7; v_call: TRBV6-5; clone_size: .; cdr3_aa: ASATLMGSQY
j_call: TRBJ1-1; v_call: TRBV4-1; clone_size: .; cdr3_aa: ASSHPTGSTEAF
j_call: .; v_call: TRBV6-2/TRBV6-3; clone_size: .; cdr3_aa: ARSYGVSGRFYEQY
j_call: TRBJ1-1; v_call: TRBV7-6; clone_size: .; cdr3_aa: ASSTRVADTEAF
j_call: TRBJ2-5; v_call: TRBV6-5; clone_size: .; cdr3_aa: ASGPGTGMWETQY
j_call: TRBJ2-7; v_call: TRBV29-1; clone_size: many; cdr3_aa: SVRLAADEQY
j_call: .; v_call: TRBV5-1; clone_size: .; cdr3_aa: ASSVGTHRTYEQY
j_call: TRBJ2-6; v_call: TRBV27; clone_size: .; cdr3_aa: ASSSPREVGANVLT
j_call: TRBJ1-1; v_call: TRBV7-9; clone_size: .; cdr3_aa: ASSFLGRNTEAF
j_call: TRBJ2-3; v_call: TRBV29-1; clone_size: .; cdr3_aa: SVEEVGIETDTQY
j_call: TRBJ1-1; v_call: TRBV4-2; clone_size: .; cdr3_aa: ASSQDRVNTEAF
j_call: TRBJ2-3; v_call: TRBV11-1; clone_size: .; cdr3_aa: ASSPPSGRVDTQY
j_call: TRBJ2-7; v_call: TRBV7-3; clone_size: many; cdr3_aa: ASSPRQGGEQY
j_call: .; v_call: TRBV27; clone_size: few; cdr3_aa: ASRGSSGTFEQY
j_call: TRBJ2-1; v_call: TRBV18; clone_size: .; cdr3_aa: ASFKMDEQF
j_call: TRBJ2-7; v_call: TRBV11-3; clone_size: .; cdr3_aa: ASSPVGWNEQY
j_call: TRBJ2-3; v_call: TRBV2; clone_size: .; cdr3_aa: ASGGTGGGDTQY
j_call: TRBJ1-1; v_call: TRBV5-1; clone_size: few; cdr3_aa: ASRAGVNTEAF